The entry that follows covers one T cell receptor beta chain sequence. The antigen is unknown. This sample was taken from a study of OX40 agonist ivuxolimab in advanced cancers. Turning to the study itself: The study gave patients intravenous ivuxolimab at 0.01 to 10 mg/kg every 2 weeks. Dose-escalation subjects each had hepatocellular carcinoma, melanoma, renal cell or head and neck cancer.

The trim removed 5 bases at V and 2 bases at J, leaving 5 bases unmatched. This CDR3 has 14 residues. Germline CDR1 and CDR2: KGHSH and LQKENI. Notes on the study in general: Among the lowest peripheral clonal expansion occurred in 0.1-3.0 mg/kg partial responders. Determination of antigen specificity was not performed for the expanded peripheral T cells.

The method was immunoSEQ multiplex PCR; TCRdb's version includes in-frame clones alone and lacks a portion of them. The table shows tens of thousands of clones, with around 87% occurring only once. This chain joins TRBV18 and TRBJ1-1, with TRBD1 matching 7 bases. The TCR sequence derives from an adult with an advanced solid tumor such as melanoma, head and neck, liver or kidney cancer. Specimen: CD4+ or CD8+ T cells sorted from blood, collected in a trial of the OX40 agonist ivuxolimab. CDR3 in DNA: TGTGCCAGCTCATGGGACAGCTCAAACACTGAAGCTTTCTTT. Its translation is CASSWDSSNTEAFF.